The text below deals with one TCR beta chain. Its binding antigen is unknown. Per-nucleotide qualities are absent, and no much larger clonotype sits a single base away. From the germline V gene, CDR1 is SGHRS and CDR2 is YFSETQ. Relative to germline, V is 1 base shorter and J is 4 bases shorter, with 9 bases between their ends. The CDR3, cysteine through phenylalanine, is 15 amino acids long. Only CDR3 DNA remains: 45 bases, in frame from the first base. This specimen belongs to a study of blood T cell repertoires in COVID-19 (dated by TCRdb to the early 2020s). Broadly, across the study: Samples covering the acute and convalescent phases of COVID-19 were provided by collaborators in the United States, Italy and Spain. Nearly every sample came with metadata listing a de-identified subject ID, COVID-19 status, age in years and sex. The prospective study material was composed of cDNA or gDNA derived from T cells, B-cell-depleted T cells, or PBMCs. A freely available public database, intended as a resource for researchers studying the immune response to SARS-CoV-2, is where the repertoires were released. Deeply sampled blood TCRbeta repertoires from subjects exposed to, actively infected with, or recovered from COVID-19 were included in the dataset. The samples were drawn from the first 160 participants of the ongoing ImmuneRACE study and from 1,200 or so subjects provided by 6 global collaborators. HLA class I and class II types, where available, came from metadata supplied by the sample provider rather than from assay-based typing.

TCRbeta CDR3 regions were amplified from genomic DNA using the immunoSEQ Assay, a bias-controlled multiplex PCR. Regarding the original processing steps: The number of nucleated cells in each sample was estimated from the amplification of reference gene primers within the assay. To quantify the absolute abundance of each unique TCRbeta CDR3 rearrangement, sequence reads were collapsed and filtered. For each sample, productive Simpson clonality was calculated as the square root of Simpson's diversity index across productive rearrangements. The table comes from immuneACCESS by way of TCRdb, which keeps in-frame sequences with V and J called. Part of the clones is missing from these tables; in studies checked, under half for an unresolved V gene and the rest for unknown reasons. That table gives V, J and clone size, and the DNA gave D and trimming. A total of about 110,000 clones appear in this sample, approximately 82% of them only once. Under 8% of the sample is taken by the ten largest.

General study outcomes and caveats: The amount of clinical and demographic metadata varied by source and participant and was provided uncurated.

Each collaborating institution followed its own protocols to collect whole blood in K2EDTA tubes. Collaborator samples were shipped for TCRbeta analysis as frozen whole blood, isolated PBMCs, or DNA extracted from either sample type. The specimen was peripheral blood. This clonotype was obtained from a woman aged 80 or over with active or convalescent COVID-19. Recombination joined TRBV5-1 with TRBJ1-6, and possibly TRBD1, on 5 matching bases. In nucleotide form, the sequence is TGCGCCAGCAGCTTGACAGGAATTTATAATTCACCCCTCCACTTT. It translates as CASSLTGIYNSPLHF.